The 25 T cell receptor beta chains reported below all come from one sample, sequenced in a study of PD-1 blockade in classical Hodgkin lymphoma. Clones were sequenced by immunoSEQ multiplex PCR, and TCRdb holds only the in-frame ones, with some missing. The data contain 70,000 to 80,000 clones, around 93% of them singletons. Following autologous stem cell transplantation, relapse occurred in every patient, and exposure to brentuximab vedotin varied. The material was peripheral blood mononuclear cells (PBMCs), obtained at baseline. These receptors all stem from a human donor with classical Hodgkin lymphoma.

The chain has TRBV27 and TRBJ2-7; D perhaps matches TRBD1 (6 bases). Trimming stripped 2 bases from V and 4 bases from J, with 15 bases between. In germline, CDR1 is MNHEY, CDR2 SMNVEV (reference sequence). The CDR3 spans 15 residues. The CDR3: CASSLLGTYDYEQYF. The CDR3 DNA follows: TGTGCCAGCAGTTTACTGGGGACATACGATTACGAGCAGTACTTC.

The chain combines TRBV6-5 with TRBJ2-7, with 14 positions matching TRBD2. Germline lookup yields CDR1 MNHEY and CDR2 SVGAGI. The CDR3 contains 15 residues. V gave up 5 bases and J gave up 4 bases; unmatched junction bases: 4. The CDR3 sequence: CASSKTSGRGYEQYF. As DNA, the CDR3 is TGTGCCAGCAGTAAGACTAGCGGGAGGGGGTACGAGCAGTACTTC.

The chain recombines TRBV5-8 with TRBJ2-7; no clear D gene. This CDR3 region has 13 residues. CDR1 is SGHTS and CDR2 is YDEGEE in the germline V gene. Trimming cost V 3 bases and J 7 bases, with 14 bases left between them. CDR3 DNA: TGTGCCAGCAGCTACGCCGCCATGGGGGAGCAGTACTTC. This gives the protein CASSYAAMGEQYF.

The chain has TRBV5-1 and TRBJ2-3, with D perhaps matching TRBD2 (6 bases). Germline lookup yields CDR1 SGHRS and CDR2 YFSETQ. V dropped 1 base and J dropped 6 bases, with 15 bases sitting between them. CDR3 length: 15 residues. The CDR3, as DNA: TGCGCCAGCAGCTTGCCGGGACTGCCGGTGGATACGCAGTATTTT. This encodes CASSLPGLPVDTQYF.

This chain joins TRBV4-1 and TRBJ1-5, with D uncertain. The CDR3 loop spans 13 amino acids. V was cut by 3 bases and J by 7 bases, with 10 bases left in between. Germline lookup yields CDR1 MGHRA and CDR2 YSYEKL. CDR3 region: CASSQDLEQPQHF. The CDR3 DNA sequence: TGCGCCAGCAGCCAGGACTTGGAACAGCCCCAGCATTTT.

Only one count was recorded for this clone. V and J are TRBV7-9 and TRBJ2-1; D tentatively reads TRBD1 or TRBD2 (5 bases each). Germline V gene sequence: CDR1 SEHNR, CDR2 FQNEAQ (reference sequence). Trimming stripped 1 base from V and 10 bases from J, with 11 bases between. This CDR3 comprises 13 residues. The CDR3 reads CASSLDRGDEQFF. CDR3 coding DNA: TGTGCCAGCAGCTTAGATCGTGGGGACGAGCAGTTCTTC.

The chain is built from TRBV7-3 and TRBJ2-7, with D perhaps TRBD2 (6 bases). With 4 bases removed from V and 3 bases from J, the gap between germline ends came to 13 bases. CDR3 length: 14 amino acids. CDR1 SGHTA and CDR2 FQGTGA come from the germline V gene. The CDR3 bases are TGTGCCAGCAGCTCCGGGACTGGGTACTACGAGCAGTACTTC. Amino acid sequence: CASSSGTGYYEQYF.

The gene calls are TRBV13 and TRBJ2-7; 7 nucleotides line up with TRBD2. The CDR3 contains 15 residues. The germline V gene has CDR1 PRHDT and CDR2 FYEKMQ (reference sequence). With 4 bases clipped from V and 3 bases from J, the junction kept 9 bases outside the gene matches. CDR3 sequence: CASSSPSGPLYEQYF. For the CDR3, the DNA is TGTGCCAGCAGCTCGCCTAGCGGCCCTCTCTACGAGCAGTACTTC.

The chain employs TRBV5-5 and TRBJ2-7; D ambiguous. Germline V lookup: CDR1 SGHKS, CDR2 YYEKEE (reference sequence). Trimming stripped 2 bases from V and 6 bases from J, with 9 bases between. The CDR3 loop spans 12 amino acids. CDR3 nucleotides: TGTGCCAGCAGCTTCCTGACATCCGAGCAGTACTTC. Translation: CASSFLTSEQYF.

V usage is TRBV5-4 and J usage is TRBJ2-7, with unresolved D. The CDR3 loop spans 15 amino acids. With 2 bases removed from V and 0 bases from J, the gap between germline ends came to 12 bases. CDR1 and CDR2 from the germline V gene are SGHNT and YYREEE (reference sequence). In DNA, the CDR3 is TGTGCCAGCAGCTTTGAAGGGCGCGGCTCCTACGAGCAGTACTTC. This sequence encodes CASSFEGRGSYEQYF.

The CDR3 bases are TGCGCCAGCAGCAAGGACCCCGAGGGGGAGCTGTTTTTT. Protein: CASSKDPEGELFF. The V and J genes are TRBV5-1 and TRBJ2-2, with D unresolved. CDR3 size: 13 residues. The germline V gene has CDR1 SGHRS and CDR2 YFSETQ. The germline V and J ends were trimmed by 4 bases and 8 bases, with 12 bases remaining between them.

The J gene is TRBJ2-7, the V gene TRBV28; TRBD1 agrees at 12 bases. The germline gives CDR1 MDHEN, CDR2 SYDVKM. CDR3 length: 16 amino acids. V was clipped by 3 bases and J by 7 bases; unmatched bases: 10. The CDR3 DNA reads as TGTGCCAGCAGTTTCCAATCGGGACAGGGGGCGGGGGAGCAGTACTTC. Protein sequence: CASSFQSGQGAGEQYF.

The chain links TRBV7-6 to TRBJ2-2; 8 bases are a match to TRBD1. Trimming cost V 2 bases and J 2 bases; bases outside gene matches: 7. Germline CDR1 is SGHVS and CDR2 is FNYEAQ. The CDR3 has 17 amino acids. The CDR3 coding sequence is TGTGCCAGCAGCTTAAATGCAGGGGGCCTAAACACCGGGGAGCTGTTTTTT. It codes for CASSLNAGGLNTGELFF.

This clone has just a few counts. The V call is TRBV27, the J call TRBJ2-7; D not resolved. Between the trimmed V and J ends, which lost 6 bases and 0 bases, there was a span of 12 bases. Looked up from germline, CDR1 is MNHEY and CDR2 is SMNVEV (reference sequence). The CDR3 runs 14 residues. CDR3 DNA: TGTGCCAGCAGCCTGACTGGGTACTCCTACGAGCAGTACTTC. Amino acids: CASSLTGYSYEQYF.

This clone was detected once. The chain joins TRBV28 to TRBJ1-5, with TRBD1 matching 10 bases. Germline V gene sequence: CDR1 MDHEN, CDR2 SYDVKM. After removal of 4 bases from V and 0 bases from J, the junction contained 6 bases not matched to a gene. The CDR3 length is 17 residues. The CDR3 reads CASSSDRGAYSNQPQHF. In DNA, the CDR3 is TGTGCCAGCAGTTCGGACAGGGGGGCATATAGCAATCAGCCCCAGCATTTT.

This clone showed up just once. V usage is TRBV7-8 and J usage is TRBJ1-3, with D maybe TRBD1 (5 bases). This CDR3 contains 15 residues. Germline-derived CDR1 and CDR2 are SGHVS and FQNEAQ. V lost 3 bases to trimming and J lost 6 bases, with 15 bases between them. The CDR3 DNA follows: TGTGCCAGCAGCTTTCAAACAGGTCCCGAAAACACCATATATTTT. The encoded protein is CASSFQTGPENTIYF.

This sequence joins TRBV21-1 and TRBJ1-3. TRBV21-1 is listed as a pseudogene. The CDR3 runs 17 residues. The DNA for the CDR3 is TGTGCCAGCAGCCCTCCACGGCTAGAAACCTCTGGAAACACCATATATTTT. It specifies CASSPPRLETSGNTIYF.

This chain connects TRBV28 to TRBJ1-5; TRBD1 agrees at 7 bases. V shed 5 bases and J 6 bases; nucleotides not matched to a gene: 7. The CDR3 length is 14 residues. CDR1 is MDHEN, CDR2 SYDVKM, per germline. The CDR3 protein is CASSPWQGGQPQHF. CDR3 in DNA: TGTGCCAGCAGTCCTTGGCAGGGGGGTCAGCCCCAGCATTTT.

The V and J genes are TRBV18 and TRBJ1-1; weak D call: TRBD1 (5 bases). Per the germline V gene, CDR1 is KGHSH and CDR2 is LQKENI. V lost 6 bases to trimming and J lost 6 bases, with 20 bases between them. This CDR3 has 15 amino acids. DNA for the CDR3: TGTGCCAGCTCGCCCCTCCCGGGGGGGGAAGCTGAAGCTTTCTTT. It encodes CASSPLPGGEAEAFF.

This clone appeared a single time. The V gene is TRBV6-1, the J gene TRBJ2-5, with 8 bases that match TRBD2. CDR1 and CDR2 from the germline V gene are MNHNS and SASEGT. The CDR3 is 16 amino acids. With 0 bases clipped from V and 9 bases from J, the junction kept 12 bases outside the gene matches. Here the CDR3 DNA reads TGTGCCAGCAGTGAAGCGCGTGGACTAGCCCCGGGGGCCCAGTACTTC. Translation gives CASSEARGLAPGAQYF.

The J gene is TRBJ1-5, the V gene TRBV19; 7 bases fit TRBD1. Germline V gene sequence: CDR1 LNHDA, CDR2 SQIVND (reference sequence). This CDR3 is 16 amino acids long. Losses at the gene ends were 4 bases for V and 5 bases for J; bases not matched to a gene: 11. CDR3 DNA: TGTGCCAGTAGTACCCGGGACAGAAAAGGCGATCAGCCCCAGCATTTT. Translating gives CASSTRDRKGDQPQHF.

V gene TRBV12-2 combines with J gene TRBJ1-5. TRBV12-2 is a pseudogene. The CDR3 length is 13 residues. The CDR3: CASRSLGSQPQHF. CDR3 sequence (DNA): TGTGCAAGTCGCTCCCTCGGCAGTCAGCCCCAGCATTTT.

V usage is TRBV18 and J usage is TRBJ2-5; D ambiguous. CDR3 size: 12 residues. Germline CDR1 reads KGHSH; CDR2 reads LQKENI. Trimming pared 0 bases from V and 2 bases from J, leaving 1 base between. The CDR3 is CASSPPQETQYF. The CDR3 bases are TGTGCCAGCTCACCACCTCAAGAGACCCAGTACTTC.

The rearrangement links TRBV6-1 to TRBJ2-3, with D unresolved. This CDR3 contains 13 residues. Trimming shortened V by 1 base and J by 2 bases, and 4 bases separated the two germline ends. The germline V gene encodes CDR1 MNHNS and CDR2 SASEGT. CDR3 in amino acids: CASSEENTDTQYF. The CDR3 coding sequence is TGTGCCAGCAGTGAAGAAAACACAGATACGCAGTATTTT.

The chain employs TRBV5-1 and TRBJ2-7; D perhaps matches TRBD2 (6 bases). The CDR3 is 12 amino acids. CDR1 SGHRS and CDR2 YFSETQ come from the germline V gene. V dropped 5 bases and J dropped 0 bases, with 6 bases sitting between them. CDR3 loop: CASRRDSYEQYF. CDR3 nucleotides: TGCGCCAGCAGGCGGGACTCCTACGAGCAGTACTTC.